The rows below give T cell receptor beta chains drawn from one sample of a study of STAT5B mutations in CD4+ large granular lymphocyte leukemia. Data came from immunoSEQ multiplex PCR; TCRdb stores just in-frame clones and leaves some out. The top ten hold 1% to 1.2% of the sample, which has around 30,000 clones, 74% seen once. Sequenced input: CD4+ T cells from blood buffy coats. The receptors were gathered from a human donor in good health. The CDR3 runs from the conserved cysteine through the conserved F or W. The D gene is left open where the match is weak. Size is stated for part of the rows, as once, few or many counts, or as a class when the clone is expanded.

d_call	v_call	j_call	clone_size	cdr3_aa	cdr3_nt
-	TRBV6-1	TRBJ1-1	-	CASSEAWAIKNEAFF	TGTGCCAGCAGTGAAGCTTGGGCCATTAAGAATGAAGCTTTCTTT
TRBD1	TRBV19	TRBJ1-5	few	CASSIAAGGRDQPQHF	TGTGCCAGTAGTATAGCTGCAGGGGGCAGGGATCAGCCCCAGCATTTT
-	TRBV5-1	TRBJ2-2	few	CASSLALDTGELFF	TGCGCCAGCAGCTTGGCCCTAGATACCGGGGAGCTGTTTTTT
-	TRBV5-5	TRBJ1-5	few	CASSLGGSNQPQHF	TGTGCCAGCAGCTTGGGGGGTAGCAATCAGCCCCAGCATTTT
-	TRBV6-1	TRBJ1-1	-	CASDRLSTEAFF	TGTGCCAGCGACAGATTGAGCACTGAAGCTTTCTTT
TRBD1	TRBV5-4	TRBJ2-5	-	CASSLGQGVETQYF	TGTGCCAGCAGCCTGGGACAGGGGGTAGAGACCCAGTACTTC
-	TRBV5-4	TRBJ2-7	-	CASSSGSPTYEQYF	TGTGCCAGCAGCTCCGGATCCCCTACCTACGAGCAGTACTTC
-	TRBV10-3	TRBJ1-5	-	CAISPGRGKGQPQHF	TGTGCCATCAGTCCAGGACGGGGAAAGGGTCAGCCCCAGCATTTT
TRBD1	TRBV19	TRBJ1-1	-	CASNQDRARTEAFF	TGTGCCAGTAACCAAGACAGGGCAAGGACTGAAGCTTTCTTT
-	TRBV6-6	TRBJ1-2	-	CASTQGYGYTF	TGTGCCAGCACCCAGGGCTATGGCTACACCTTC
TRBD1	TRBV5-1	TRBJ2-5	-	CASAGTGGRETQYF	TGCGCCAGCGCCGGGACAGGGGGCCGAGAGACCCAGTACTTC
TRBD1	TRBV11-1	TRBJ2-7	once	CASSFASGQGYEQYF	TGTGCCAGCAGCTTCGCATCCGGACAGGGGTACGAGCAGTACTTC
TRBD2	TRBV4-2	TRBJ2-1	-	CASSQDIRLQRGFYNEQFF	TGTGCCAGCAGCCAAGATATACGCCTACAGCGGGGGTTCTACAATGAGCAGTTCTTC
-	TRBV5-1	TRBJ1-2	-	CASSLGRALYGYTF	TGCGCCAGCAGCTTGGGCAGGGCCCTCTATGGCTACACCTTC
-	TRBV28	TRBJ1-3	-	CASSSPHRSGNTIYF	TGTGCCAGCAGTTCTCCCCACCGCTCTGGAAACACCATATATTTT
-	TRBV5-4	TRBJ1-2	few	CASSTTGMGGYTF	TGTGCCAGCAGCACAACAGGGATGGGGGGCTACACCTTC
TRBD1	TRBV6-6	TRBJ2-2	few	CASSDRGTGELFF	TGTGCCAGCAGTGACAGGGGCACCGGGGAGCTGTTTTTT
-	TRBV5-5	TRBJ1-4	-	CASSLTPGTLGEKLFF	TGTGCCAGCAGCTTGACCCCCGGGACCTTGGGAGAAAAACTGTTTTTT
-	TRBV18	TRBJ2-5	-	CASSSGSQETQYF	TGTGCCAGCTCAAGCGGGTCTCAAGAGACCCAGTACTTC
-	TRBV2	TRBJ1-5	few	CASSDGGSNNQPQHF	TGTGCCAGCAGTGATGGGGGCAGCAACAATCAGCCCCAGCATTTT